These 23 T cell receptor beta chains originate from one sample sequenced in a study of cytomegalovirus exposure and HLA in healthy donors. With 60 Vbeta and 13 Jbeta primers, the PCR was carried out. Repertoires were generated with immunoSEQ multiplex PCR, while TCRdb's copy carries only in-frame clones and drops some. The sample carries around 170,000 clones, approximately 84% recorded once. Sample: PBMCs. All receptors derive from a woman aged 45-65 years in good health and CMV-seropositive.

This chain connects TRBV7-3 to TRBJ2-2, with TRBD2 matching over 8 bases. The CDR3 loop spans 16 amino acids. Germline CDR1 is SGHTA and CDR2 is FQGTGA. Unmatched junction bases numbered 7, after V lost 2 bases and J lost 5 bases. Here the CDR3 reads CASSLAPSGLTGELFF. Written as DNA, the CDR3 is TGTGCCAGCAGCTTAGCCCCTAGCGGGTTAACCGGGGAGCTGTTTTTT.

The chain has TRBV7-3 and TRBJ2-1; possibly TRBD1 for D (6 bases). The CDR3 length is 15 residues. CDR1 is SGHTA, CDR2 FQGTGA, per germline. The V end lost 2 bases, the J end lost 8 bases, and 16 bases lay between the germline ends. The CDR3 bases are TGTGCCAGCAGCTTACAGGGGCTCCCCTTGGATGAGCAGTTCTTC. Translation: CASSLQGLPLDEQFF.

This chain connects TRBV9 to TRBJ1-1, with 9 positions matching TRBD1. V was clipped by 0 bases and J by 11 bases; unmatched bases: 5. The germline V gene has CDR1 SGDLS and CDR2 YYNGEE. This CDR3 is built from 13 residues. The CDR3 sequence is CASSVAWDREAFF. DNA for the CDR3: TGTGCCAGCAGCGTAGCTTGGGACAGGGAGGCTTTCTTT.

The chain recombines TRBV7-2 with TRBJ2-3; no definite D call. Germline V gene lookup returns CDR1 SGHTA and CDR2 FQGNSA. The length of the CDR3 is 15 residues. Trimming took 6 bases from V and 2 from J, leaving 15 bases between them. The CDR3 spells CASRRNPEFTDTQYF. CDR3 in DNA: TGTGCCAGCAGGAGAAACCCCGAATTCACAGATACGCAGTATTTT.

CDR3 nucleotide sequence: TGTGCCAGCAGCTTAGAAGGTCAACTAAGCAATCAGCCCCAGCATTTT. Protein: CASSLEGQLSNQPQHF. The chain has TRBV7-8 and TRBJ1-5, with unresolved D. V gave up 1 base and J gave up 1 base, with 11 bases separating them. This CDR3 spans 16 amino acids. Germline CDR1 is SGHVS and CDR2 is FQNEAQ.

The chain couples TRBV6-1 to TRBJ2-5; TRBD1 aligns across 7 bases. Germline lookup yields CDR1 MNHNS and CDR2 SASEGT. The J segment lost 5 bases and the V segment lost 4 bases, leaving 7 bases of the junction unmatched. This CDR3 has 14 amino acids. CDR3 nucleotides: TGTGCCAGCAGTGGGGAACAGGGGCGGGAGACCCAGTACTTC. Its translation is CASSGEQGRETQYF.

J is TRBJ1-2 and V is TRBV19; 8 nucleotides line up with TRBD1. The germline CDR1 and CDR2 sequences are LNHDA and SQIVND (reference sequence). With V trimmed by 6 bases and J by 7 bases, 4 bases remained unmatched. There are 12 residues in the CDR3. The CDR3 here is CASRQGAGGYTF. Written as DNA, the CDR3 is TGTGCCAGTAGGCAGGGGGCTGGTGGCTACACCTTC.

V gene TRBV4-3 combines with J gene TRBJ2-5; TRBD2 agrees at 7 bases. The CDR3 loop spans 14 amino acids. V lost 1 base to trimming and J lost 3 bases; unmatched junction nucleotides: 2. Per germline, CDR1 LGHNA and CDR2 YSLEER. The CDR3 sequence is CASSQGLAEETQYF. CDR3 DNA: TGCGCCAGCAGCCAAGGACTAGCAGAAGAGACCCAGTACTTC.

This sequence joins TRBV10-3 and TRBJ1-3, with 7 positions matching TRBD1. V lost 0 bases, J lost 0 bases, and 5 bases stayed unmatched. The CDR3 length is 17 residues. Germline V lookup: CDR1 ENHRY, CDR2 SYGVKD. The DNA for the CDR3 is TGTGCCATCAGTGAGTCGATGGGACAGACCTCTGGAAACACCATATATTTT. It codes for CAISESMGQTSGNTIYF.

The chain carries TRBV19 and TRBJ2-6; TRBD1 agrees at 11 bases. Unmatched junction bases numbered 4, after V lost 5 bases and J lost 4 bases. Germline-derived CDR1 and CDR2 are LNHDA and SQIVND (reference sequence). The CDR3 consists of 16 residues. The CDR3, as DNA: TGTGCCAGTAGTGACGGACAGGGGGCCGGGGCCAACGTCCTGACTTTC. Its protein is CASSDGQGAGANVLTF.

A few counts support this clone. The chain links TRBV5-1 to TRBJ1-2; D is unresolved. Trimming left V 3 bases short and J 2 bases short, with 8 bases between. This CDR3 spans 13 amino acids. The germline gives CDR1 SGHRS, CDR2 YFSETQ. CDR3: CASSSPANYGYTF. In nucleotides, the CDR3 is TGCGCCAGCAGCTCCCCAGCGAACTATGGCTACACCTTC.

V is TRBV30 and J is TRBJ2-3; TRBD2 is a possible D gene (5 bases). Germline V gene sequence: CDR1 GTSNPN, CDR2 SVGIG (reference sequence). The CDR3 has 12 residues. Trimming took off 6 bases at V and 2 bases at J, with 9 bases between the two ends. Here the CDR3 DNA reads TGTGCCTGTGCCGGGGACACAGATACGCAGTATTTT. This gives the protein CACAGDTDTQYF.

The chain employs TRBV18 and TRBJ1-1; D not resolved. The ends were cut back, 1 base at V and 4 bases at J, with 7 bases in the middle. The CDR3 has 13 residues. Germline V gene sequence: CDR1 KGHSH, CDR2 LQKENI. CDR3 in DNA: TGTGCCAGCTCACCACAGGCGGCCACTGAAGCTTTCTTT. Protein sequence: CASSPQAATEAFF.

The chain links TRBV7-2 to TRBJ2-5; 12 bases match TRBD2. Germline CDR1 and CDR2: SGHTA and FQGNSA. The CDR3 is 17 residues long. Unmatched junction bases numbered 7, after V lost 3 bases and J lost 2 bases. The CDR3 nucleotides read TGTGCCAGCAGCTTGGGTTTCGGACTAGCGGGGCAAGAGACCCAGTACTTC. Encoded protein: CASSLGFGLAGQETQYF.

This chain uses TRBV4-2 with TRBJ2-2, with D perhaps matching TRBD1 (6 bases). V dropped 2 bases and J dropped 1 base, with 17 bases sitting between them. The CDR3 contains 18 residues. Germline V gene sequence: CDR1 LGHNA, CDR2 YNFKEQ. CDR3 sequence (DNA): TGTGCCAGCAGCCAATGGCCACCACGGGACAAGAACACCGGGGAGCTGTTTTTT. It yields the protein CASSQWPPRDKNTGELFF.

This clone was seen a few times. The gene calls are TRBV6-6 and TRBJ1-6; D unclear. Germline V CDR1 and CDR2: MNHNY, SVGAGI (reference sequence). V was trimmed by 2 bases and J by 7 bases, leaving 3 bases between them. CDR3 length: 12 residues. CDR3 nucleotide sequence: TGTGCCAGCAGTTACCAAAATTCACCCCTCCACTTT. Translated: CASSYQNSPLHF.

V is TRBV6-5 and J is TRBJ1-6, with TRBD1 identical over 7 bases. Germline V gives CDR1 MNHEY, CDR2 SVGAGI. J lost 5 bases, V lost 4 bases, and 2 bases had no gene match. This CDR3 region has 14 residues. The DNA for the CDR3 is TGTGCCAGCAGTTCGACAGGGAATAATTCACCCCTCCACTTT. Protein sequence: CASSSTGNNSPLHF.

The V call is TRBV27, the J call TRBJ1-5; D ambiguous. V was clipped by 7 bases and J by 3 bases, with 10 bases between them. The CDR3 contains 13 residues. Germline V gene lookup returns CDR1 MNHEY and CDR2 SMNVEV (reference sequence). The CDR3 loop is CASTPSLNQPQHF. The CDR3 nucleotides read TGTGCCAGCACCCCAAGCCTCAATCAGCCCCAGCATTTT.

The genes are TRBV5-4 and TRBJ2-4; D gene ambiguous. Trimming took 3 bases from V and 1 from J, leaving 2 bases between them. The CDR3 contains 12 residues. Per the germline V gene, CDR1 is SGHNT and CDR2 is YYREEE (reference sequence). The CDR3 DNA is TGTGCCAGCAGCTCGGCCAAAAACATTCAGTACTTC. It codes for CASSSAKNIQYF. The full variable domain, completed using reference TRBV5-4 and TRBJ2-4, is ETGVTQSPTHLIKTRGQQVTLRCSSQSGHNTVSWYQQALGQGPQFIFQYYREEENGRGNFPPRFSGLQFPNYSSELNVNALELDDSALYLCASSSAKNIQYFGAGTRLSVL.

This clone was observed a single time. The V and J genes are TRBV19 and TRBJ2-6, with D possibly matching TRBD2 (7 bases). CDR1 LNHDA and CDR2 SQIVND come from the germline V gene (reference sequence). This CDR3 region has 17 residues. Trimming cost V 7 bases and J 0 bases, with 16 bases left between them. The chain's CDR3 is CASNDGGLNSGANVLTF. CDR3 sequence (DNA): TGTGCCAGTAACGACGGGGGGCTTAACTCTGGGGCCAACGTCCTGACTTTC.

The CDR3 nucleotides read TGTGCCAGCAGCTCGGGCCTAGCGGGGTGGATAGATACGCAGTATTTT. This encodes CASSSGLAGWIDTQYF. This chain joins TRBV7-9 and TRBJ2-3; 9 bases align to TRBD2. CDR1 and CDR2 from the germline V gene are SEHNR and FQNEAQ (reference sequence). The CDR3 has 16 residues. The J segment lost 5 bases and the V segment lost 4 bases, leaving 10 bases of the junction unmatched.

This chain uses TRBV4-2 with TRBJ2-3; TRBD2 matches 12 bases. CDR1 is LGHNA and CDR2 is YNFKEQ in the germline V gene. This CDR3 spans 17 amino acids. J gave up 4 bases and V 2 bases, and 7 bases lay outside the gene matches. CDR3 coding DNA: TGTGCCAGCAGCCAATTGACTAGCGGGGGAATTGCAGATACGCAGTATTTT. It codes for CASSQLTSGGIADTQYF.

The chain employs TRBV19 and TRBJ1-1; D is perhaps TRBD1 (5 bases). Between the trimmed V and J ends, which lost 4 bases and 4 bases, there was a span of 16 bases. The CDR3 is made up of 15 amino acids. The germline CDR1 and CDR2 sequences are LNHDA and SQIVND (reference sequence). DNA for the CDR3: TGTGCCAGTAGTAATTTGGGCAGGGTTGGCACTGAAGCTTTCTTT. Protein: CASSNLGRVGTEAFF.